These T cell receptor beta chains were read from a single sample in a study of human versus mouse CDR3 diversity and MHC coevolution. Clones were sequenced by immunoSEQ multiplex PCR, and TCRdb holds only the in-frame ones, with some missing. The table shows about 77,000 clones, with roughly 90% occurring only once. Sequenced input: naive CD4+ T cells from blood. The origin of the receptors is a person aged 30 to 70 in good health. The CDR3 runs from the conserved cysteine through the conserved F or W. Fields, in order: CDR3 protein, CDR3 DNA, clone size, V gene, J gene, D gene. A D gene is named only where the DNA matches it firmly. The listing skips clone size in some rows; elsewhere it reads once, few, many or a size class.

CASSSKGQGWETQYF	TGTGCCAGCAGCTCCAAGGGACAGGGGTGGGAGACCCAGTACTTC	.	TRBV6-1	TRBJ2-5	TRBD1
CASSFRGFNSPLHF	TGTGCCAGCAGTTTTAGGGGGTTTAATTCACCCCTCCACTTT	.	TRBV27	TRBJ1-6	.
CAISGGGSKNIQYF	TGTGCCATCAGTGGCGGGGGTTCCAAAAACATTCAGTACTTC	.	TRBV10-3	TRBJ2-4	TRBD2
CASSLAAGDGYTF	TGTGCCAGCAGCTTAGCGGCAGGGGACGGCTACACCTTC	.	TRBV7-9	TRBJ1-2	.
CASSLGGLPQHF	TGTGCCAGCAGCCTGGGAGGGCTGCCCCAGCATTTT	.	TRBV7-2	TRBJ1-5	.
CASSFSGSSYEQYF	TGTGCCAGCAGCTTTAGCGGGAGCTCCTACGAGCAGTACTTC	.	TRBV11-2	TRBJ2-7	TRBD2
CASSQESLLKGVGYGYTF	TGCGCCAGCAGCCAAGAAAGTCTGTTGAAAGGGGTCGGCTATGGCTACACCTTC	.	TRBV4-1	TRBJ1-2	.
CASSQTGGNEQFF	TGTGCCAGCAGCCAAACGGGGGGGAATGAGCAGTTCTTC	.	TRBV25-1	TRBJ2-1	TRBD2
CAWSVSFQGDSPLHF	TGTGCCTGGAGTGTATCGTTTCAGGGGGATTCACCCCTCCACTTT	.	TRBV30	TRBJ1-6	TRBD1
CASSPTPGQGHAIQYF	TGTGCCAGCAGCCCCACCCCCGGACAGGGACATGCCATTCAGTACTTC	few	TRBV7-9	TRBJ2-4	TRBD1
CASSLVPQAFGETQYF	TGTGCCAGCAGCTTGGTCCCCCAGGCGTTCGGCGAGACCCAGTACTTC	.	TRBV5-4	TRBJ2-5	.
CASSIVRGGYGCTF	TGTGCCAGTAGTATAGTCCGCGGCGGCTATGGCTGCACCTTC	.	TRBV19	TRBJ1-2	.
CAISDRVTSSGNTIYF	TGTGCCATCAGTGACAGGGTCACCTCCTCTGGAAACACCATATATTTT	.	TRBV10-3	TRBJ1-3	.
CASSPQGRTEAFF	TGTGCCAGCAGCCCCCAGGGTAGGACTGAAGCTTTCTTT	.	TRBV7-9	TRBJ1-1	.
CASSVFGIEKLFF	TGTGCCAGCAGTGTCTTCGGGATTGAAAAACTGTTTTTT	.	TRBV25-1	TRBJ1-4	.
CASSLGLIHEDTEAFF	TGTGCCAGCAGCTTAGGTTTGATCCATGAGGACACTGAAGCTTTCTTT	.	TRBV7-9	TRBJ1-1	.
CASRIQTTPTGELFF	TGTGCCAGCAGGATACAGACTACCCCCACCGGGGAGCTGTTTTTT	.	TRBV28	TRBJ2-2	.
CASSPQGAVAPSTDTQYF	TGTGCCAGCAGCCCACAGGGGGCGGTAGCTCCTAGCACAGATACGCAGTATTTT	.	TRBV11-2	TRBJ2-3	TRBD1
CASSSVTGQPQHF	TGTGCCAGCAGTTCCGTAACAGGGCAGCCCCAGCATTTT	.	TRBV6-5	TRBJ1-5	.
CASSSRDGLAYGYTF	TGTGCCAGCAGCTCGCGGGACGGACTCGCATATGGCTACACCTTC	.	TRBV7-2	TRBJ1-2	.
CAIAGNQETQYF	TGTGCCATCGCAGGGAACCAAGAGACCCAGTACTTC	.	TRBV10-3	TRBJ2-5	.
CASSSGQGAGGYTF	TGTGCCAGCAGTTCCGGACAGGGGGCAGGTGGCTACACCTTC	.	TRBV28	TRBJ1-2	TRBD1
CASSLDSYGYTF	TGTGCCAGCAGCTTGGACAGCTATGGCTACACCTTC	.	TRBV7-9	TRBJ1-2	.
CASSLTPRSRGGEAFF	TGTGCCAGCAGTTTAACCCCTCGGTCGCGGGGGGGAGAAGCTTTCTTT	.	TRBV28	TRBJ1-1	.
CASSLVVGELFF	TGTGCCAGCAGCTTAGTCGTCGGGGAGCTGTTTTTT	.	TRBV7-3	TRBJ2-2	.
CASSGGVEAGGDTQYF	TGTGCCAGCAGCGGCGGGGTGGAAGCGGGAGGGGATACGCAGTATTTT	.	TRBV5-4	TRBJ2-3	TRBD2